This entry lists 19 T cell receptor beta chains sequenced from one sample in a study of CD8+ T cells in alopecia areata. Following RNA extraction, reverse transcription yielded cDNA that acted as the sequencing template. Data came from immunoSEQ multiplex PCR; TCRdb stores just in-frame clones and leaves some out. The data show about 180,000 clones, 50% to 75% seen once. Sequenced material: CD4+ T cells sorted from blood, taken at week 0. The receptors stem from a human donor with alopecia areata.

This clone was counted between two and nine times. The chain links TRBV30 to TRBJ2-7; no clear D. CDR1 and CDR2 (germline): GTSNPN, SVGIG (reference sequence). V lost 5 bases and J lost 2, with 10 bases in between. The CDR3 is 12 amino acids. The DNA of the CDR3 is TGTGCCTGGGGGCAGAGTACCTACGAGCAGTACTTC. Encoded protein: CAWGQSTYEQYF.

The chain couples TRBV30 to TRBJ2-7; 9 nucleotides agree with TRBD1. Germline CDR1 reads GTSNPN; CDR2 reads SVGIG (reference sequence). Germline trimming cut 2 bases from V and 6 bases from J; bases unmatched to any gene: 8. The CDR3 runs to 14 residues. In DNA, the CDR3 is TGTGCCTGGAGTTCGGGACAGGGAGGCTCCGAGCAGTACTTC. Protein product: CAWSSGQGGSEQYF.

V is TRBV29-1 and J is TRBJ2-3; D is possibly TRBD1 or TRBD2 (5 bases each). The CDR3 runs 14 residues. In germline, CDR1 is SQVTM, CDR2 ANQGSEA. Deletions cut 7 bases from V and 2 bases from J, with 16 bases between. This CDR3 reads CSAGTGGLTDTQYF. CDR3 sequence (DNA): TGCAGCGCCGGGACCGGTGGCCTCACAGATACGCAGTATTTT.

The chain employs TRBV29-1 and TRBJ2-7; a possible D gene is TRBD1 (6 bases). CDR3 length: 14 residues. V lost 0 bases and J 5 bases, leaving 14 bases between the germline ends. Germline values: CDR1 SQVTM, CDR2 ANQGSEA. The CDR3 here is CSVEEAGVRHEQYF. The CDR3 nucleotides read TGCAGCGTTGAAGAGGCAGGGGTCCGTCACGAGCAGTACTTC.

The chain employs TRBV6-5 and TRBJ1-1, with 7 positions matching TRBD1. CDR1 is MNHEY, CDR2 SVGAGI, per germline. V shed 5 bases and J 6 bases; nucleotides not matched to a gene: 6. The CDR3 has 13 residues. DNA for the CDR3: TGTGCCAGCAGTGAGGGGGCGTGGGCTGAAGCTTTCTTT. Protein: CASSEGAWAEAFF.

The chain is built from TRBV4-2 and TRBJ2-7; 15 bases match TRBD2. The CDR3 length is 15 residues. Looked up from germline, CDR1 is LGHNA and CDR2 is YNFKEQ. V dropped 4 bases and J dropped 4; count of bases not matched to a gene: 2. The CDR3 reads CASSRGTSGGYEQYF. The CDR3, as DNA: TGTGCCAGCAGCCGAGGGACTAGCGGGGGGTACGAGCAGTACTTC.

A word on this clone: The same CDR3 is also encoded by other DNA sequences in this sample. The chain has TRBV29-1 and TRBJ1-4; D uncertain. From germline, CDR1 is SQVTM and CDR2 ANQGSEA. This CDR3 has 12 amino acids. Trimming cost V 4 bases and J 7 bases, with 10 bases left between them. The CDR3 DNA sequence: TGCAGCGTTGGTACGGGCGGTGAAAAACTGTTTTTT. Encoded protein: CSVGTGGEKLFF.

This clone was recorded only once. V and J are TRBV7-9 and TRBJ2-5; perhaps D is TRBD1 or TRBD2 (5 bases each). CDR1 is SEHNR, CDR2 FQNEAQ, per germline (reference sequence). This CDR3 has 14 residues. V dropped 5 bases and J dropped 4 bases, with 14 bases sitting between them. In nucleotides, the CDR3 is TGTGCCAGCAGCCCGCCGGGACGGTCAGAGACCCAGTACTTC. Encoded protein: CASSPPGRSETQYF.

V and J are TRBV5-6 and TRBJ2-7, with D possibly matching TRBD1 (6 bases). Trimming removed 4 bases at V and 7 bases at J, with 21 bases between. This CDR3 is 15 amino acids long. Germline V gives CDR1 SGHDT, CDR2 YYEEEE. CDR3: CASSPNPDRFWEQYF. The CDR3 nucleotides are TGTGCCAGCAGCCCTAATCCCGACAGGTTTTGGGAGCAGTACTTC.

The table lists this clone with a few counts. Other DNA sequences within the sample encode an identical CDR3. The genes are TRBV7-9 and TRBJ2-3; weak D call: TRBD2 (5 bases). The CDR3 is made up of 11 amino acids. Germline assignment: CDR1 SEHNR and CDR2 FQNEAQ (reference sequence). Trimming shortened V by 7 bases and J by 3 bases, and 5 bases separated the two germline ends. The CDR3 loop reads CASTGTDTQYF. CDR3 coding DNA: TGTGCCAGCACGGGGACAGATACGCAGTATTTT.

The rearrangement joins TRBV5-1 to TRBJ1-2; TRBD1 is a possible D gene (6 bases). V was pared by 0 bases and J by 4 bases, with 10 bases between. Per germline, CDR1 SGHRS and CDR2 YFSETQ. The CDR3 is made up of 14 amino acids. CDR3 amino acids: CASSLGTGTYGYTF. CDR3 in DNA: TGCGCCAGCAGCTTGGGAACAGGGACCTATGGCTACACCTTC. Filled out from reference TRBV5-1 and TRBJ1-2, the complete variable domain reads KAGVTQTPRYLIKTRGQQVTLSCSPISGHRSVSWYQQTPGQGLQFLFEYFSETQRNKGNFPGRFSGRQFSNSRSEMNVSTLELGDSALYLCASSLGTGTYGYTFGSGTRLTVV.

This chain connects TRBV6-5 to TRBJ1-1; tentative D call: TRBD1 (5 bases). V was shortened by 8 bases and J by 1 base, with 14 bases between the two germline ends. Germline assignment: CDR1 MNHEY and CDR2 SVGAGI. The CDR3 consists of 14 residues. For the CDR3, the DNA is TGTGCCAGCCGCCCGGGGGTCGAGAACACTGAAGCTTTCTTT. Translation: CASRPGVENTEAFF.

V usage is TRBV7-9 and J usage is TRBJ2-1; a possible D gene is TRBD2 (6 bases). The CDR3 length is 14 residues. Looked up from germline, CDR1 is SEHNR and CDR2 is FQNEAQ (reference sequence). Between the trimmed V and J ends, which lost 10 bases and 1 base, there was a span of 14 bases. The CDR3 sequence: CATVVGGSYNEQFF. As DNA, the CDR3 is TGTGCCACGGTGGTGGGGGGTTCCTACAATGAGCAGTTCTTC.

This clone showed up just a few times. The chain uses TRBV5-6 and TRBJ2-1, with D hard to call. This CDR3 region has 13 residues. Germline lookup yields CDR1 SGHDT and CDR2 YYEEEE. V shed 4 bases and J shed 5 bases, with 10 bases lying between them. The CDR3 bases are TGTGCCAGCAGCATACTCGGGCACAATGAGCAGTTCTTC. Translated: CASSILGHNEQFF.

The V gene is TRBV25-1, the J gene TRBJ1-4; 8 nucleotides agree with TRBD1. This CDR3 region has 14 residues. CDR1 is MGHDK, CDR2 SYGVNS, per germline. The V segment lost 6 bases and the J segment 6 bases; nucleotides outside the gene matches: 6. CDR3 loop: CASSSAGGDEKLFF. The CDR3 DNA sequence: TGTGCCAGCAGCTCGGCAGGGGGCGATGAAAAACTGTTTTTT.

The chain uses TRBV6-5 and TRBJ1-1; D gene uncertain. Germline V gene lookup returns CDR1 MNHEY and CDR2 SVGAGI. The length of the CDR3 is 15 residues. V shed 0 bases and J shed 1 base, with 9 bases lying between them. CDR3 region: CASSYSGQGNTEAFF. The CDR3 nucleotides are TGTGCCAGCAGTTACTCTGGCCAAGGGAACACTGAAGCTTTCTTT.

The CDR3 DNA reads as TGTGCCAGCAGCTTGGTGGGCAGGGTGGCTGCTTTCTTT. Protein sequence: CASSLVGRVAAFF. The chain is built from TRBV5-6 and TRBJ1-1, with a tentative D call TRBD1 (5 bases). This CDR3 has 13 amino acids. From germline, CDR1 is SGHDT and CDR2 YYEEEE. V shed 0 bases and J shed 11 bases, with 14 bases lying between them.

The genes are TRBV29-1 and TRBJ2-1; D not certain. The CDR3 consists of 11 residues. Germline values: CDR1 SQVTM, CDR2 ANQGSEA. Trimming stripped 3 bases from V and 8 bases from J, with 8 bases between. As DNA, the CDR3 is TGCAGCGTTGACTGGGCCTATGAGCAGTTCTTC. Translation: CSVDWAYEQFF.

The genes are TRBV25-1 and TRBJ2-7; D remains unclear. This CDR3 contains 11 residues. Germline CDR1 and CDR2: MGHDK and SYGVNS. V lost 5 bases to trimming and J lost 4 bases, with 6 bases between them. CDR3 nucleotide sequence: TGTGCCAGCAGTCGTGGGTACGAGCAGTACTTC. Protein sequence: CASSRGYEQYF.